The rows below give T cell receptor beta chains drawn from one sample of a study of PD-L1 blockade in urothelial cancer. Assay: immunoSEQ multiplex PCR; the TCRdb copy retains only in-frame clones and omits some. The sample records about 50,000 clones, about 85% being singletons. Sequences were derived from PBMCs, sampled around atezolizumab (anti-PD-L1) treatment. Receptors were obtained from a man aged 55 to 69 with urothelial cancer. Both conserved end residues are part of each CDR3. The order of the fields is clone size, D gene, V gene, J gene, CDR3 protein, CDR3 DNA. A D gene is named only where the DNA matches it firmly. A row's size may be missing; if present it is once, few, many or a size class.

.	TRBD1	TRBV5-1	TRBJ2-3	CASSVRTGGSDTQYF	TGCGCCAGCAGCGTACGGACAGGGGGATCAGATACGCAGTATTTT
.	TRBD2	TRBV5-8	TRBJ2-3	CASSGGGGRNTDTQYF	TGTGCCAGCAGCGGGGGGGGTGGCAGGAACACAGATACGCAGTATTTT
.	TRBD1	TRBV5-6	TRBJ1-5	CASSLGRDSNQPQHF	TGTGCCAGCAGCTTGGGGAGGGACAGTAATCAGCCCCAGCATTTT
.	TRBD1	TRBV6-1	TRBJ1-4	CASSEARLPGTGGSYEKLFF	TGTGCCAGCAGTGAAGCGCGTTTACCCGGGACAGGGGGCTCATATGAAAAACTGTTTTTT
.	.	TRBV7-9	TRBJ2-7	CASSLGQAQTLEQYF	TGTGCCAGCAGCTTAGGACAGGCCCAAACCCTCGAGCAGTACTTC
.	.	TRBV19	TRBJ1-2	CASKAGDYGYTF	TGTGCCAGTAAGGCCGGAGACTATGGCTACACCTTC
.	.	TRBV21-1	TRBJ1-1	CANTGWRWDRGHVNTEAFF	TGTGCCAACACAGGCTGGCGGTGGGACAGGGGGCACGTAAACACTGAAGCTTTCTTT
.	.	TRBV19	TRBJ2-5	CASSGHRQETQYF	TGTGCCAGTAGTGGTCACAGGCAAGAGACCCAGTACTTC
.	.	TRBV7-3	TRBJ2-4	CASSLRTISSSLAKNIQYF	TGTGCCAGCAGCTTAAGGACAATATCCTCTTCCCTAGCCAAAAACATTCAGTACTTC
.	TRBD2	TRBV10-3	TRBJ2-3	CAISEGLAASTDTQYF	TGTGCCATCAGTGAAGGACTAGCGGCTAGCACAGATACGCAGTATTTT
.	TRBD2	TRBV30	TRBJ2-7	CAWIRTGGNEQYF	TGTGCCTGGATTCGGACGGGAGGGAACGAGCAGTACTTC
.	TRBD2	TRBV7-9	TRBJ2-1	CASSLGLAGEQFF	TGTGCCAGCAGCTTAGGACTAGCAGGGGAGCAGTTCTTC
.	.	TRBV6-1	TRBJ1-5	CASTLGGAYNQPQHF	TGTGCCAGCACCCTGGGGGGGGCGTACAATCAGCCCCAGCATTTT
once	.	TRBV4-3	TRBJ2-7	CASSPPRRVPPYEQYF	TGCGCCAGCAGCCCGCCGCGGAGGGTCCCCCCCTACGAGCAGTACTTC
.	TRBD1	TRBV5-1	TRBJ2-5	CASSWRQGAREETQYF	TGCGCCAGCAGCTGGAGACAGGGGGCTAGAGAAGAGACCCAGTACTTC
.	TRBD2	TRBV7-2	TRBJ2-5	CASSLAGTSGGGQETQYF	TGTGCCAGCAGCTTAGCCGGGACTAGCGGGGGGGGGCAAGAGACCCAGTACTTC
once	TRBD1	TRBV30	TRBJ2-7	CAWSGTGGYEQYF	TGTGCCTGGAGCGGGACAGGGGGCTACGAGCAGTACTTC
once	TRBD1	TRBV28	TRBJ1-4	CASSMTGAAEKLFF	TGTGCCAGCAGTATGACAGGGGCGGCGGAAAAACTGTTTTTT
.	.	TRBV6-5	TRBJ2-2	CASSQTGRTGELFF	TGTGCCAGCAGTCAGACAGGTCGCACCGGGGAGCTGTTTTTT
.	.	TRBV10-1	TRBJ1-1	CASPRGGGAVGAFF	TGCGCCAGCCCGCGGGGGGGAGGGGCGGTGGGGGCTTTCTTT
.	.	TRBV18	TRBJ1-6	CASSRQAGSYNSPLHF	TGTGCCAGCTCAAGACAGGCTGGGTCCTATAATTCACCCCTCCACTTT
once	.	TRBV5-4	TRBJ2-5	CASSLARNQETQYF	TGTGCCAGCAGCTTGGCCAGAAACCAAGAGACCCAGTACTTC
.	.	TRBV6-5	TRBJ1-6	CASRDGSSYNSPLHF	TGTGCCAGCCGGGACGGGAGCTCCTATAATTCACCCCTCCACTTT
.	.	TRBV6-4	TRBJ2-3	CASSHEAGASTDTQYF	TGTGCCAGCAGTCACGAGGCGGGGGCCAGCACAGATACGCAGTATTTT
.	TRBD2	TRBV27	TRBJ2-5	CASSYLAEETQYF	TGTGCCAGCAGTTATCTAGCGGAAGAGACCCAGTACTTC
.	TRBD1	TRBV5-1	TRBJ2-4	CASSFGQGLQRAQAKNIQYF	TGCGCCAGCAGCTTCGGACAGGGGCTACAAAGGGCACAAGCCAAAAACATTCAGTACTTC
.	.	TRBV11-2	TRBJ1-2	CASQGTRHGYTF	TGTGCCAGTCAGGGAACAAGGCATGGCTACACCTTC
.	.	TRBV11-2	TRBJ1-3	CASSSQIPGVAGNTIYF	TGTGCCAGCAGCTCCCAAATACCAGGGGTGGCTGGAAACACCATATATTTT
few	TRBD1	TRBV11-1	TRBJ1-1	CASSLGTGAGTEAFF	TGTGCCAGCAGCTTAGGAACAGGGGCTGGCACTGAAGCTTTCTTT
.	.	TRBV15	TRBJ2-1	CATSRGRGGFYNEQFF	TGTGCCACCAGCAGAGGACGCGGGGGCTTCTACAATGAGCAGTTCTTC
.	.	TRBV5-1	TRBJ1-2	CASSSGFEARGGYTF	TGCGCCAGCAGCTCTGGTTTCGAGGCGCGAGGTGGCTACACCTTC
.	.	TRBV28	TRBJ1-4	CASSPLAAGTNEKLFF	TGTGCCAGCAGCCCCCTGGCGGCGGGTACTAATGAAAAACTGTTTTTT
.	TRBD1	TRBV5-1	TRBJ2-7	CASSRDRNYEQYF	TGCGCCAGCAGCAGGGACAGAAACTACGAGCAGTACTTC
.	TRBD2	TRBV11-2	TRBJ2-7	CASSLAGGAYEQYF	TGTGCCAGCAGCTTAGCGGGGGGGGCCTACGAGCAGTACTTC
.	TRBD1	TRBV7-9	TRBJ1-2	CASSTSTGAAGGGYTF	TGTGCCAGCAGCACATCTACAGGGGCCGCCGGGGGTGGCTACACCTTC
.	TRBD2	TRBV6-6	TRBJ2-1	CASSATSGGYNEQFF	TGTGCCAGCAGTGCGACTAGCGGGGGTTACAATGAGCAGTTCTTC
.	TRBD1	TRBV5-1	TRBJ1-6	CASSLRTGGGSPLHF	TGCGCCAGCAGCTTGCGAACAGGGGGCGGTTCACCCCTCCACTTT
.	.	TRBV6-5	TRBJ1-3	CATRGSALGNTIYF	TGTGCTACAAGAGGAAGCGCGCTTGGAAACACCATATATTTT
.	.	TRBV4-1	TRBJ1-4	CASSPPGETNEKLFF	TGCGCCAGCAGTCCACCAGGGGAAACTAATGAAAAACTGTTTTTT
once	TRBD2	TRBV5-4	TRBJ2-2	CASSLERGNTGELFF	TGTGCCAGCAGCTTGGAGCGGGGAAACACCGGGGAGCTGTTTTTT
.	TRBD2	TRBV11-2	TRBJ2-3	CASRRLAGAYTQYF	TGTGCCAGCAGACGTTTAGCGGGGGCCTATACGCAGTATTTT
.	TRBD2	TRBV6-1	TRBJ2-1	CASSELGGGAVEQFF	TGTGCCAGCAGTGAATTGGGCGGGGGGGCGGTTGAGCAGTTCTTC
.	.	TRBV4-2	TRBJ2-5	CASSQEDLQENQYF	TGTGCCAGCAGCCAAGAGGACTTACAAGAGAACCAGTACTTC
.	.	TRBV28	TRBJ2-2	CASREQGNTGELFF	TGTGCCAGCAGAGAACAGGGGAACACCGGGGAGCTGTTTTTT
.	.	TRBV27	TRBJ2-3	CASSLDTATDTQYF	TGTGCCAGCAGTCTCGACACTGCCACAGATACGCAGTATTTT
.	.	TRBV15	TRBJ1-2	CATSRDPSGGVGGYTF	TGTGCCACCAGCAGAGATCCTTCTGGAGGGGTGGGTGGCTACACCTTC
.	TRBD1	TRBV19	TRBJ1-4	CASSPRGTGTEKLFF	TGTGCCAGTAGTCCCCGGGGGACAGGGACTGAAAAACTGTTTTTT